The rows below give T cell receptor beta chains drawn from one sample of a study of T cells in localized non-small cell lung cancer. This table comes from immunoSEQ multiplex PCR, and its TCRdb copy is limited to in-frame clones, with some not included. The sample records around 2,000 clones, approximately 22% being singletons. The sequenced sample was lung tumor tissue, obtained before any cancer treatment. These receptors all come from a woman aged 40 to 75 with stage I lung adenocarcinoma. Each CDR3 is given with its conserved first and last residue. Each record gives: CDR3 length, clone size, V gene, J gene, D gene, CDR3 DNA, CDR3 protein. A D gene is named only where the DNA matches it firmly. Only part of the rows carry a size: once, few, many, or a class if the clone is expanded.

14	NA	TRBV6-8	TRBJ1-2	TRBD1	TGTGCTCCGATATGGGGACAGCCTTTCTATGGCTACACCTTC	CAPIWGQPFYGYTF
15	few	TRBV6-8	TRBJ2-5	NA	TGTGCCAGCAGTTACTCCGGTCTCAGGAGGGAGACCCAGTACTTC	CASSYSGLRRETQYF
14	NA	TRBV29-1	TRBJ1-5	NA	TGCAGCGTTGCTTCTGGGGCAGGGAATCAGCCCCAGCATTTT	CSVASGAGNQPQHF
15	medium-sized	TRBV14	TRBJ2-1	NA	TGTGCCAGCAGCCAAGGTGGTAACAGCCCCAATGAGCAGTTCTTC	CASSQGGNSPNEQFF
12	few	TRBV19	TRBJ1-4	NA	TGTGCCAGTGGGGCCTATAATGAAAAACTGTTTTTT	CASGAYNEKLFF
15	NA	TRBV11-3	TRBJ2-7	NA	TGTGCCAGCAGCTTGTTTTCTGGGCCATCCTACGAGCAGTACTTC	CASSLFSGPSYEQYF
14	NA	TRBV5-1	TRBJ1-2	NA	TGCGCCAGCAGCTTGGAGGGGTTGGTGCATGGCTACACCTTC	CASSLEGLVHGYTF
13	few	TRBV1	TRBJ2-5	NA	TGCGCCAGCAGCCTTGGGGGGGAGGAGACCCAGTACTTC	CASSLGGEETQYF
13	NA	TRBV6-8	TRBJ1-1	NA	TGTGCCATCACCGAGTTGGGGAGCACTGAAGCTTTCTTT	CAITELGSTEAFF
12	medium-sized	TRBV9	TRBJ2-5	NA	TGTGCCAGCGTGAGCGGTGGGGAGACCCAGTACTTC	CASVSGGETQYF
14	medium-sized	TRBV6-8	TRBJ2-7	NA	TGTGCCAGCAGTTACTCGGGGGGTACCTACGAGCAGTACTTC	CASSYSGGTYEQYF
12	few	TRBV6-8	TRBJ2-7	NA	TGTGCCAGCACCCCTAGCTCCTACGAGCAGTACTTC	CASTPSSYEQYF
15	medium-sized	TRBV5-1	TRBJ2-2	NA	TGCGCCAGCAGCTTGGATGTGTCGAACACCGGGGAGCTGTTTTTT	CASSLDVSNTGELFF
14	NA	TRBV9	TRBJ2-2	NA	TGTGCCAGCGGACCTCGACTTTACACCGGGGAGCTGTTTTTT	CASGPRLYTGELFF
12	medium-sized	TRBV28	TRBJ1-1	NA	TGTGCCAGCAGTTTAGGGGTGATCGCCCCTTTCTTT	CASSLGVIAPFF
16	NA	TRBV19	TRBJ1-2	TRBD1	TGTGCCAGTAGTCCTTACTCTGGACAGGGGGCGCAGGGCTACACCTTC	CASSPYSGQGAQGYTF
16	NA	TRBV15	TRBJ2-7	NA	TGTGCCACCAGCAGAGAAACCGGGACGGTCTCCTACGAGCAGTACTTC	CATSRETGTVSYEQYF
17	NA	TRBV19	TRBJ2-3	TRBD2	TGTGCCAGTAGTACCCCCCCTAGCGGGCGGAGCACAGATACGCAGTATTTT	CASSTPPSGRSTDTQYF
14	few	TRBV6-8	TRBJ1-6	NA	TGTGCCAGCACCCTAACGGAGGGAGATTCACCCCTCCACTTT	CASTLTEGDSPLHF
14	NA	TRBV15	TRBJ1-5	NA	TGTGCCACCAGCGTAGACCGTAACAATCAGCCCCAGCATTTT	CATSVDRNNQPQHF
13	NA	TRBV9	TRBJ2-7	NA	TGTGCCAGCAGGACGGGGGTCGTCTACGAGCAGTACTTC	CASRTGVVYEQYF
15	NA	TRBV30	TRBJ2-2	NA	TGTGCCTGGAGTGTACTAGGGGAAGGCGCCGGGGAGCTGTTTTTT	CAWSVLGEGAGELFF
14	NA	TRBV11-3	TRBJ2-7	TRBD1	TGTGCCAGCAGCAAGACAGGGGGTACTAACGAGCAGTACTTC	CASSKTGGTNEQYF
13	NA	TRBV9	TRBJ2-7	NA	TGTGCCAGCACGGGCGGGGATTCCTACGAGCAGTACTTC	CASTGGDSYEQYF
13	few	TRBV30	TRBJ2-5	NA	TGTGCCTGGAGGGGAGACAGACGCGGATCCGTCCACTTC	CAWRGDRRGSVHF